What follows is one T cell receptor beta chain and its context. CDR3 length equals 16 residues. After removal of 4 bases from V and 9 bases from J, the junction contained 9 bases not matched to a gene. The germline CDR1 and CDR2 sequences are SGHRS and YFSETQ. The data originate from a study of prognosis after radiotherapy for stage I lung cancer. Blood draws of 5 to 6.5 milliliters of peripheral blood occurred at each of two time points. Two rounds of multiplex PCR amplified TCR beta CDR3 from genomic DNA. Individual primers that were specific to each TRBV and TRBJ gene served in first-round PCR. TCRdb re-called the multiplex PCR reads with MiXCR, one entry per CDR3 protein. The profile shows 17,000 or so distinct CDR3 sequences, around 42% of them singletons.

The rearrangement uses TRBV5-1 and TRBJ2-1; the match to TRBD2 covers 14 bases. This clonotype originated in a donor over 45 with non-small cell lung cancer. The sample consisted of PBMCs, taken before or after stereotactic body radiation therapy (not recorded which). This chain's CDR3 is CASSPMTSGGAVEQFF. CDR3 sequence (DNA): TGCGCCAGCAGCCCCATGACTAGCGGGGGGGCGGTTGAGCAGTTCTTC.